Listed here are 18 T cell receptor beta chains from one sample, sequenced in a study of CD8 T cells in Susac syndrome. Reverse transcription of 0.5 to 1 ug RNA used random hexamers. MiXCR was run by TCRdb on the immunoSEQ multiplex PCR reads, yielding one entry per CDR3 protein. The sample carries 80,000 to 90,000 distinct CDR3 sequences, roughly 93% recorded once. Specimen: CD8+ T cells from PBMCs. The receptor source for this set is a human donor in good health.

This clonotype has a single count. The CDR3 DNA sequence: TGCAGTGCTAGAGGAGTAGCGTCCTACGAGCAGTACTTC. Encoded protein: CSARGVASYEQYF. The J gene is TRBJ2-7, the V gene TRBV20-1; D is possibly TRBD2 (5 bases). Looked up from germline, CDR1 is DFQATT and CDR2 is SNEGSKA (reference sequence). This CDR3 region has 13 residues. Trimming took off 1 base at V and 1 base at J, with 8 bases between the two ends.

The V gene is TRBV6-5, the J gene TRBJ2-7; 9 nucleotides match TRBD1. V lost 5 bases to trimming and J lost 4 bases; unmatched junction nucleotides: 6. From germline, CDR1 is MNHEY and CDR2 SVGAGI. The CDR3 loop spans 14 amino acids. In nucleotides, the CDR3 is TGTGCCAGCAGTCACGGACAGGGGATGTACGAGCAGTACTTC. It translates to CASSHGQGMYEQYF.

Written as DNA, the CDR3 is TGTGCCAGCAGCCCCTGCTGGCAGCCCCAGCATTTT. It codes for CASSPCWQPQHF. The chain recombines TRBV6-5 with TRBJ1-5, with D unclear. V lost 6 bases and J lost 7, with 10 bases in between. Germline V CDR1 and CDR2: MNHEY, SVGAGI. The CDR3 has 12 residues.

This chain connects TRBV12-3 or TRBV12-4 to TRBJ1-1; D remains unclear. Trimming stripped 8 bases from V and 7 bases from J, with 14 bases between. This CDR3 contains 12 residues. The CDR3 bases are TGTGCCAGCGCAACCTGGTCCAGTGAAGCTTTCTTT. The encoded protein is CASATWSSEAFF.

The chain links TRBV29-1 to TRBJ2-1; 9 bases are a match to TRBD2. Germline V lookup: CDR1 SQVTM, CDR2 ANQGSEA. CDR3 size: 15 residues. J lost 5 bases, V lost 1 base, and 6 bases had no gene match. The CDR3 reads CSVEVLASGDNEQFF. In DNA, the CDR3 is TGCAGCGTTGAAGTTCTGGCTAGCGGGGACAATGAGCAGTTCTTC.

The chain recombines TRBV3-1 with TRBJ2-5; D remains ambiguous. Trimming stripped 0 bases from V and 0 bases from J, with 14 bases between. This CDR3 spans 17 amino acids. Germline V lookup: CDR1 LGHDT, CDR2 YNNKEL (reference sequence). The CDR3 nucleotides are TGTGCCAGCAGCCAAGATAAGTGGCCGGCCAACCAAGAGACCCAGTACTTC. Its translation: CASSQDKWPANQETQYF.

This chain uses TRBV27 with TRBJ1-2; 10 bases are a match to TRBD1. The V gene's germline CDR1 is MNHEY and CDR2 SMNVEV (reference sequence). The ends lost 5 bases at V and 6 bases at J; junction bases unmatched: 3. The CDR3 loop spans 13 amino acids. This CDR3 is CASSHGTGDGYTF. The CDR3 nucleotides are TGTGCCAGCAGTCATGGGACAGGGGATGGCTACACCTTC.

The CDR3: CASSATSEVNEQFF. For the CDR3, the DNA is TGTGCCAGCAGCGCCACTTCAGAGGTCAATGAGCAGTTCTTC. The rearrangement links TRBV9 to TRBJ2-1; no clear D gene. V dropped 3 bases and J dropped 6 bases, with 13 bases sitting between them. Germline V lookup: CDR1 SGDLS, CDR2 YYNGEE. The CDR3 has 14 amino acids.

The chain joins TRBV29-1 to TRBJ2-7; D might be TRBD1 (6 bases). Trimming left V 7 bases short and J 2 bases short, with 12 bases between. Germline V CDR1 and CDR2: SQVTM, ANQGSEA. The CDR3 has 12 residues. The CDR3 here is CSGRGGTYEQYF. The CDR3 region has the DNA TGCAGCGGACGAGGGGGAACCTACGAGCAGTACTTC.

This sequence joins TRBV5-6 and TRBJ2-3, with 8 bases aligning to TRBD1. Germline CDR1 SGHDT, CDR2 YYEEEE. V trimming: 1 base; J trimming: 2 bases; junction bases outside the gene matches: 3. The CDR3 extends over 15 amino acids. CDR3 amino acids: CASSLWQGATDTQYF. In DNA, the CDR3 is TGTGCCAGCAGCTTGTGGCAGGGGGCCACAGATACGCAGTATTTT. The entire variable domain, with the rest obtained from reference TRBV5-6 and TRBJ2-3, is as follows: DAGVTQSPTHLIKTRGQQVTLRCSPKSGHDTVSWYQQALGQGPQFIFQYYEEEERQRGNFPDRFSGHQFPNYSSELNVNALLLGDSALYLCASSLWQGATDTQYFGPGTRLTVL.

V is TRBV3-1 and J is TRBJ2-2; 8 bases are shared with TRBD2. Trimming removed 1 base from V and 2 bases from J; junction bases left unmatched: 12. This CDR3 is built from 19 residues. Germline loops: CDR1 LGHDT, CDR2 YNNKEL (reference sequence). This CDR3 reads CASSQGGRAGAPNTGELFF. CDR3 nucleotide sequence: TGTGCCAGCAGCCAAGGGGGTCGAGCGGGGGCGCCCAACACCGGGGAGCTGTTTTTT.

The chain uses TRBV7-9 and TRBJ2-2, with D maybe TRBD1 (6 bases). The germline V gene encodes CDR1 SEHNR and CDR2 FQNEAQ (reference sequence). The germline V and J ends were trimmed by 5 bases and 4 bases, with 11 bases remaining between them. CDR3 size: 14 residues. CDR3 sequence reads: CASSARDTTGELFF. The CDR3 nucleotides read TGTGCCAGCAGCGCCAGGGACACCACCGGGGAGCTGTTTTTT.

The chain has TRBV7-9 and TRBJ1-1; D not certain. Trimming shortened V by 5 bases and J by 6 bases, and 7 bases separated the two germline ends. Germline V gene lookup returns CDR1 SEHNR and CDR2 FQNEAQ (reference sequence). The CDR3 contains 11 residues. As DNA, the CDR3 is TGTGCCAGCAGCCACGGCCCTGAAGCTTTCTTT. Translation: CASSHGPEAFF.

The V and J genes are TRBV9 and TRBJ2-7, with unresolved D. CDR3 length: 14 amino acids. Germline loops: CDR1 SGDLS, CDR2 YYNGEE. V was clipped by 0 bases and J by 2 bases, with 9 bases between them. CDR3 DNA sequence: TGTGCCAGCAGCGTAGCGGAACAGACCTACGAGCAGTACTTC. Protein product: CASSVAEQTYEQYF.

The gene calls are TRBV14 and TRBJ1-2, with unresolved D. The V gene lost 0 bases and the J gene lost 7 bases, with 9 bases spanning the gap. The germline V gene has CDR1 SGHDN and CDR2 FVKESK. The length of the CDR3 is 13 residues. CDR3 in DNA: TGTGCCAGCAGCCAAGACGGAGGAAGTGGCTACACCTTC. It is translated as CASSQDGGSGYTF.

The genes are TRBV7-2 and TRBJ2-5; D ambiguous. The CDR3 is 13 amino acids. Germline V CDR1 and CDR2: SGHTA, FQGNSA. V lost 5 bases and J lost 0, with 7 bases in between. The CDR3, as DNA: TGTGCCAGCAGCCGCTACCACCAAGAGACCCAGTACTTC. Amino acids: CASSRYHQETQYF.

The chain recombines TRBV6-1 with TRBJ1-2; no reliable D call. The V and J ends lost 1 base and 2 bases respectively, with 8 bases between them. This CDR3 comprises 14 residues. The germline CDR1 and CDR2 sequences are MNHNS and SASEGT. The DNA for the CDR3 is TGTGCCAGCAGTGAAGTGCCAGAGAACTATGGCTACACCTTC. The encoded protein is CASSEVPENYGYTF.

V and J are TRBV25-1 and TRBJ1-6, with D perhaps TRBD1 (5 bases). V was pared by 2 bases and J by 10 bases, with 9 bases between. The CDR3 covers 13 residues. Looked up from germline, CDR1 is MGHDK and CDR2 is SYGVNS. This CDR3 is CASSEGARSPLHF. CDR3 DNA sequence: TGTGCCAGCAGTGAAGGGGCGCGGTCACCCCTCCACTTT. Filled out from reference TRBV25-1 and TRBJ1-6, the complete variable domain reads EADIYQTPRYLVIGTGKKITLECSQTMGHDKMYWYQQDPGMELHLIHYSYGVNSTEKGDLSSESTVSRIRTEHFPLTLESARPSHTSQYLCASSEGARSPLHFGNGTRLTVT.